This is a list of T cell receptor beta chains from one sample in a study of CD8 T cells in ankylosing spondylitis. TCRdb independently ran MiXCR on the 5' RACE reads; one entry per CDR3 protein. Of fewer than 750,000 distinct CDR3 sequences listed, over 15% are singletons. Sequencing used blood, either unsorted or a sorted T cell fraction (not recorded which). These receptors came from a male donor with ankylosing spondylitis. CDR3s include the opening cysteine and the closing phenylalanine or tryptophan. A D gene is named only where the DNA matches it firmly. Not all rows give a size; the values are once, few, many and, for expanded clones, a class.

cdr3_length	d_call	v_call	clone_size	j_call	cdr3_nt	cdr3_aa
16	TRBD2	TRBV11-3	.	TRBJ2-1	TGTGCCAGCAGCCCGGGACTAGCGGGATTTTCCGATGAGCAGTTCTTC	CASSPGLAGFSDEQFF
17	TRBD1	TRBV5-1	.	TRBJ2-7	TGCGCCAGCAGCTTGAGTATGCTGGGACAGGGGCTCTACGAGCAGTACTTC	CASSLSMLGQGLYEQYF
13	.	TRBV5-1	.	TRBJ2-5	TGCGCCAGCAGCGTACGGGTACAAGAGACCCAGTACTTC	CASSVRVQETQYF
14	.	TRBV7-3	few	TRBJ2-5	TGTGCCAGCAGCGAGGGACAAGGAACAGAGACCCAGTACTTC	CASSEGQGTETQYF
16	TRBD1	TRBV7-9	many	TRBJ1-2	TGTGCCAGCAGCCCACAACCGGGACAGGCGCTCTATGGCTACACCTTC	CASSPQPGQALYGYTF
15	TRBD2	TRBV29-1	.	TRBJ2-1	TGCAGCGTGGCCGGGACTAGCGGGAGGGTGGCTGAGCAGTTCTTC	CSVAGTSGRVAEQFF
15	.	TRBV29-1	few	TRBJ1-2	TGCAGCGTTGTGGATACGGGGCAGGGAAACTATGGCTACACCTTC	CSVVDTGQGNYGYTF
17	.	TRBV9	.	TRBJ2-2	.	CASSTSVAGENTGELFF
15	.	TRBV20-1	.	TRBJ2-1	TGCAGTGCTAGTAATGGGCTTCCTCCGGGTGACGAGCAGTTCTTC	CSASNGLPPGDEQFF
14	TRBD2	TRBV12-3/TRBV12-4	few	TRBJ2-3	TGTGCCAGCAGAGGAGCGGGAGGTCCAGATACGCAGTATTTT	CASRGAGGPDTQYF
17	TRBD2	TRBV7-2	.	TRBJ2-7	TGTGCCAGCAGCTCCCGGACACCGGGACTAGGACGCTACGAGCAGTACTTC	CASSSRTPGLGRYEQYF
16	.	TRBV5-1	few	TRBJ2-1	TGCGCCAGCAGCTTGGAGGGTAGTTGGGTGGGCAATGAGCAGTTCTTC	CASSLEGSWVGNEQFF
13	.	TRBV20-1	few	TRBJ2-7	TGCAGTGCTCCCTCGGGCGGAATATACGAGCAGTACTTC	CSAPSGGIYEQYF
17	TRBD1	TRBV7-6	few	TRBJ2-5	TGTGCCAGCAGCTTAGACGCCGGGACAGAGTACCAAGAGACCCAGTACTTC	CASSLDAGTEYQETQYF
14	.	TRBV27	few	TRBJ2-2	TGTGCCAGCAGTTTATCGAATTACGGGGGGGAGCTGTTTTTT	CASSLSNYGGELFF
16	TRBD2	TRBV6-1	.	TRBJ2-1	TGTGCCAGCAGCCCTAATAGCGGGGGCATTTACAATGAGCAGTTCTTC	CASSPNSGGIYNEQFF
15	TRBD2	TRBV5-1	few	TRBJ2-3	TGCGCCAGCAGGCCGACTAGCGGGGGCGGAAATACGCAGTATTTT	CASRPTSGGGNTQYF
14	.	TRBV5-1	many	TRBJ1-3	TGCGCCAGCAGCTCGGGGGGCTCTGGAAACACCATATATTTT	CASSSGGSGNTIYF
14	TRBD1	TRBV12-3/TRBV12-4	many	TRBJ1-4	TGTGCCAGCAGGCTTACAGGGGCTAATGAAAAACTGTTTTTT	CASRLTGANEKLFF
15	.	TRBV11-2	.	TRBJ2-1	TGTGCCAGCAGCTTAATGAGGCCCGGGCCAGCTGAGCAGTTCTTC	CASSLMRPGPAEQFF
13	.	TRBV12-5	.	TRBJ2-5	TGTGCTAGTGGTTTGGGCCCGAAAGAGACCCAGTACTTC	CASGLGPKETQYF
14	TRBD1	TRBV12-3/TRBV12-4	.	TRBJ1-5	TGTGCCAGCAGTTTCGGACAGGGAAGTCAGCCCCAGCATTTT	CASSFGQGSQPQHF
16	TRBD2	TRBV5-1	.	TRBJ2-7	TGCGCCAGCAGCTTGGCTAGCGGGAGGCCCTCCTACGAGCAGTACTTC	CASSLASGRPSYEQYF
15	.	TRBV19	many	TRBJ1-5	TGTGCCAGTAGTATAGCAACGCAGGGAGCTCAGCCCCAGCATTTT	CASSIATQGAQPQHF
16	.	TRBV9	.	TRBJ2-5	TGTGCCAGCAGCCCCAGCCGATTTGGCACGATTGAGACCCAGTACTTC	CASSPSRFGTIETQYF
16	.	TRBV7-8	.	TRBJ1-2	TGTGCCAGCAGCGACCCACAGGGAGTTGTAGACTATGGCTACACCTTC	CASSDPQGVVDYGYTF
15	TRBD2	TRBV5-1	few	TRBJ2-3	TGCGCCAGCAGCCCCGGGACTACCCCCCAAGGTACGCAGTATTTT	CASSPGTTPQGTQYF
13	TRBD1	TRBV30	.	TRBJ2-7	TGTGCCTGGAGTTCAGGACAGGGCGACGAGCAGTACTTC	CAWSSGQGDEQYF
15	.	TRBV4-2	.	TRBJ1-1	TGTGCCAGCAGCCAAGAACAGGAGCTGAACACCGAAGCTTTCTTT	CASSQEQELNTEAFF
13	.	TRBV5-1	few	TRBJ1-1	TGCGCCAGCAGCTTGGGGTTAGCCACTGAAGCTTTCTTT	CASSLGLATEAFF
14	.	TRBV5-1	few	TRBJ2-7	TGCGCCAGCAGCTATGCAGGGTCTGGGCCCGAGCAGTACTTC	CASSYAGSGPEQYF
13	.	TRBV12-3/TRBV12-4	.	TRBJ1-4	TGTGCCAGCAGTCAACAGGGAGATGAAAAACTGTTTTTT	CASSQQGDEKLFF
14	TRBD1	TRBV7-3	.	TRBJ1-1	TGTGCCAGCAGCGAACAGGGGGCAGGCACTGAAGCTTTCTTT	CASSEQGAGTEAFF
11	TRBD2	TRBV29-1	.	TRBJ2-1	TGCAGTTGCTCGACGGGGGGGCGGCGGTTCTTC	CSCSTGGRRFF
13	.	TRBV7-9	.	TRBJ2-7	TGTGCCAGTGAACCGGGACGGGCCTACGAGCAGTACTTC	CASEPGRAYEQYF
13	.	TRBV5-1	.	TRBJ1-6	TGCGCCAGCAGGGCCGTCCCTAATTCACCCCTCCACTTT	CASRAVPNSPLHF
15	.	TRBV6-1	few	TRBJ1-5	TGTGCCAGCAGCTCGACAAGACTTAGCAATCAGCCCCAGCATTTT	CASSSTRLSNQPQHF
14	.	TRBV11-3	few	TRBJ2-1	TGTGCCAGCAGCTTAAGTGTGTTAAGGAATGAGCAGTTCTTC	CASSLSVLRNEQFF
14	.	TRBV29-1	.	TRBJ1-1	TGCAGCGTTTACCCCGACCCTATGAACACTGAAGCTTTCTTT	CSVYPDPMNTEAFF
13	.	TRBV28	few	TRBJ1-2	TGTGCCAGCAGTTTGGGGTGGGACTATGGCTACACCTTC	CASSLGWDYGYTF
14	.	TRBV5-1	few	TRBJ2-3	TGCGCCAGCAGCTTGCGCCCGGACACAGATACGCAGTATTTT	CASSLRPDTDTQYF
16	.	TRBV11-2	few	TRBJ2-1	TGTGCCAGCAGCTTAGGGGTCCAGAGCTCCTACAATGAGCAGTTCTTC	CASSLGVQSSYNEQFF
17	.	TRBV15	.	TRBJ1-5	TGTGCCACCAGCAGAGATCGACGATTCCATAGCAATCAGCCCCAGCATTTT	CATSRDRRFHSNQPQHF
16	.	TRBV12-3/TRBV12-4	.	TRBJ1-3	TGTGCCAGCAGTACCCTGGCAGCTAACTCTGGAAACACCATATATTTT	CASSTLAANSGNTIYF
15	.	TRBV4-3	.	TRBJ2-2	TGCGCCAGCAGCCAAGGAATGTGGGCCACCGGGGAGCTGTTTTTT	CASSQGMWATGELFF
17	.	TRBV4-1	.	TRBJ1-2	TGCGCCAGCAGCCAAGAAGATACCGGGACGGCCGCCTATGGCTACACCTTC	CASSQEDTGTAAYGYTF
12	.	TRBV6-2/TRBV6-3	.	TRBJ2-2	TGTGCCAGCAGGGATCCCCCGCAGGAGCTGTTTTTT	CASRDPPQELFF
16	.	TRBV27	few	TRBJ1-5	TGTGCCAGCAGTTTCAGGGACCCAGATGGCAATCAGCCCCAGCATTTT	CASSFRDPDGNQPQHF